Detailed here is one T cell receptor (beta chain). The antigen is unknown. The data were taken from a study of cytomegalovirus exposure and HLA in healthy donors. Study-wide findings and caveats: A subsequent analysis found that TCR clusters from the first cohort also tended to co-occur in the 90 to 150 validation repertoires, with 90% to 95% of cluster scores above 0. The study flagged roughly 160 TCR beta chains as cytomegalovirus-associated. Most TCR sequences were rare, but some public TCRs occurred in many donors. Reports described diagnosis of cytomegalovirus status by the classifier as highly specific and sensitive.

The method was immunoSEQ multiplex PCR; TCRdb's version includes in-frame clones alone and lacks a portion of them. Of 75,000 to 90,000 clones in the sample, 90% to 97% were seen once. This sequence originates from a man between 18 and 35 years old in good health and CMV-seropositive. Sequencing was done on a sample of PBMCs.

This CDR3 is CASSYSGQGKTEAFF. In DNA form, the CDR3 reads TGTGCCAGCAGTTACTCCGGGCAGGGGAAGACTGAAGCTTTCTTT. The rearrangement joins TRBV6-5 to TRBJ1-1; D might be TRBD1 (6 bases). Germline V gives CDR1 MNHEY, CDR2 SVGAGI. The CDR3 extends over 15 amino acids. V was cut by 0 bases and J by 5 bases, with 13 bases left in between.